This T cell receptor (beta chain) was sequenced for a study of cytomegalovirus exposure and HLA in healthy donors. General study results and limits: After further analysis at a later stage, 16,951 TCR beta sequences were associated with HLA alleles at 0.05 false discovery rate. The study listed roughly 150 cytomegalovirus-associated TCR beta chains. Published work reported that the classifier diagnosed cytomegalovirus status with high specificity and sensitivity.

The primer mix had 60 Vbeta and 13 Jbeta primers. Using immunoSEQ multiplex PCR, the repertoire was profiled, and TCRdb retains in-frame clones only, with some absent. Here the sample spans about 300,000 clones, 86% being singletons. The junction had 12 bases not matched to a gene; V was cut back by 4 bases and J by 7 bases. The V gene's germline CDR1 is MGHRA and CDR2 YSYEKL. CDR3 size: 17 residues. As for this clone: Its antigen is not known.

This clonotype was obtained from a man between 40 and 49 years old in good health and CMV-seropositive. Sequencing input: PBMCs. V usage is TRBV4-1 and J usage is TRBJ2-1; 11 bases map to TRBD2. For the CDR3, the DNA is TGCGCCAGCAGCCCGTTCCTGACTAGCGGGAAAGGTAATGAGCAGTTCTTC. It specifies CASSPFLTSGKGNEQFF.